These 28 T cell receptor beta chains originate from one sample sequenced in a study of neurological immune-mediated disorders. Via MiXCR, TCRdb re-called the 5' RACE reads, giving one row per CDR3 protein. Of 35,000 to 45,000 distinct CDR3 sequences in the sample, almost 7.5% are singletons; the top ten hold around 4%. Sequencing was carried out using PBMCs. Receptors originate from a woman in her thirties or forties in good health.

Ten or more counts support this clonotype. This chain links TRBV20-1 with TRBJ2-1, with 11 bases fitting TRBD2. From germline, CDR1 is DFQATT and CDR2 SNEGSKA (reference sequence). J lost 8 bases, V lost 0 bases, and 9 bases had no gene match. The CDR3 extends over 16 amino acids. CDR3 DNA sequence: TGCAGTGCTAGAGAGGGTACTAGCGGGGGACTGGATGAGCAGTTCTTC. Translating gives CSAREGTSGGLDEQFF.

The CDR3 bases are TGTGCCAGAAGTAAAGGGGAGGGGGATACGCAGTATTTT. This translates into CARSKGEGDTQYF. The chain couples TRBV12-3 or TRBV12-4 to TRBJ2-3, with 7 bases identical to TRBD2. The V segment lost 9 bases and the J segment 6 bases; nucleotides outside the gene matches: 9. This CDR3 is 13 amino acids long.

This clonotype was seen at least ten times. It is likely a read error, because the conserved phenylalanine at the end of the CDR3 is missing. The DNA is omitted, as the CDR3 cannot be located on it reliably, and the CDR3 follows TCRdb's listing. The rearrangement uses TRBV24-1 and TRBJ2-3; the table's TRBD2 call for D was not verified on the DNA. The length of the CDR3 is 10 amino acids, counting both ends. In germline, CDR1 is KGHDR, CDR2 SFDVKD. The CDR3: CATSDLGPGG.

This clonotype was counted ten times or more. The gene calls are TRBV9 and TRBJ2-1; the match to TRBD2 covers 11 bases. Germline lookup yields CDR1 SGDLS and CDR2 YYNGEE. The ends lost 0 bases at V and 0 bases at J; junction bases unmatched: 2. The CDR3 is made up of 17 amino acids. CDR3 region: CASSVASGRSSYNEQFF. The CDR3 DNA is TGTGCCAGCAGCGTAGCTAGCGGGAGGAGCTCCTACAATGAGCAGTTCTTC.

This clonotype showed up many times. This sequence joins TRBV12-3 or TRBV12-4 and TRBJ1-1; no clear D gene. The germline V and J ends were trimmed by 5 bases and 1 base, with 14 bases remaining between them. The length of the CDR3 is 15 residues. CDR3 coding DNA: TGTGCCAGCAGTCCCGGCGACCGACAGAACACTGAAGCTTTCTTT. It translates to CASSPGDRQNTEAFF.

At least ten counts were recorded for this clonotype. This rearrangement joins TRBV29-1 to TRBJ1-2; weak D call: TRBD1 (6 bases). CDR3 length: 16 residues. V was cut by 6 bases and J by 5 bases, with 25 bases left in between. CDR1 is SQVTM and CDR2 is ANQGSEA in the germline V gene. The CDR3 here is CSVLALNREGTYGYTF. CDR3 coding DNA: TGCAGCGTACTAGCCCTCAACAGGGAAGGGACTTATGGCTACACCTTC.

This clonotype is medium-sized. V and J are TRBV7-2 and TRBJ2-1; D unresolved. V gave up 1 base and J gave up 5 bases, with 6 bases separating them. Germline V gene lookup returns CDR1 SGHTA and CDR2 FQGNSA. The CDR3 runs to 13 residues. The CDR3, as DNA: TGTGCCAGCAGCTTAGGGCCTAACAATGAGCAGTTCTTC. It is translated as CASSLGPNNEQFF.

This clonotype came up many times. The V gene is TRBV5-1, the J gene TRBJ1-6; 7 positions agree with TRBD1. The CDR3 contains 16 residues. The junction had 9 bases not matched to a gene; V was cut back by 4 bases and J by 5 bases. Germline V gene lookup returns CDR1 SGHRS and CDR2 YFSETQ. CDR3 protein: CASSLSTGRDNSPLHF. In DNA, the CDR3 is TGCGCCAGCAGCCTCTCGACAGGGAGGGATAATTCACCCCTCCACTTT.

In this sample, this clonotype is medium-sized. The rearrangement uses TRBV29-1 and TRBJ2-1; D unresolved. The germline V gene has CDR1 SQVTM and CDR2 ANQGSEA. Trimming removed 1 base at V and 0 bases at J, with 7 bases between. CDR3 length: 14 residues. CDR3 sequence: CSVEGASSYNEQFF. In nucleotides, the CDR3 is TGCAGCGTTGAAGGGGCTAGCTCCTACAATGAGCAGTTCTTC.

The V gene is TRBV24-1, the J gene TRBJ2-5; 10 bases agree with TRBD1. Germline CDR1 is KGHDR and CDR2 is SFDVKD. Trimming took 7 bases from V and 4 from J; bases not matched to a gene: 14. The CDR3 sequence is 17 residues long. The CDR3 DNA reads TGTGCCACCAGAGATGGGACAGGGGCCTTTTTCCGAGAGACCCAGTACTTC. Amino acids: CATRDGTGAFFRETQYF.

This clonotype was counted ten times or more. The chain joins TRBV2 to TRBJ2-5; 7 bases agree with TRBD2. CDR1 SNHLY and CDR2 FYNNEI come from the germline V gene. The junction had 6 bases not matched to a gene; V was cut back by 6 bases and J by 2 bases. The CDR3 contains 14 residues. CDR3 protein: CASRITSDQETQYF. The DNA of the CDR3 is TGTGCCAGCAGGATTACTAGCGATCAAGAGACCCAGTACTTC.

This clonotype was detected ten times or more. This chain joins TRBV6-5 and TRBJ2-1, with D perhaps matching TRBD1 (7 bases). Trimming removed 4 bases from V and 3 bases from J, with 22 bases in between. The CDR3 covers 18 residues. The germline V gene has CDR1 MNHEY and CDR2 SVGAGI. The CDR3 DNA sequence: TGTGCCAGCAGTTCCTTACTAGCAGGGGGGTTAATCTACAATGAGCAGTTCTTC. Translation: CASSSLLAGGLIYNEQFF.

This clonotype was detected ten times or more. The genes are TRBV9 and TRBJ1-2; D might be TRBD1 (6 bases). With 0 bases removed from V and 5 bases from J, the gap between germline ends came to 20 bases. The length of the CDR3 is 17 residues. The germline gives CDR1 SGDLS, CDR2 YYNGEE. This CDR3 is CASSVGTAVQGLYGYTF. The CDR3 DNA reads as TGTGCCAGCAGCGTAGGGACAGCCGTCCAGGGGCTATATGGCTACACCTTC.

This clonotype was detected ten times or more. This chain links TRBV9 with TRBJ2-2, with 11 bases aligning to TRBD2. The germline V gene has CDR1 SGDLS and CDR2 YYNGEE. The J segment lost 7 bases and the V segment lost 1 base, leaving 6 bases of the junction unmatched. This CDR3 contains 16 residues. The CDR3 DNA is TGTGCCAGCAGCGTAAACGTAGCGGGGGGGCTCGGGGAGCTGTTTTTT. Residues: CASSVNVAGGLGELFF.

Only a few counts were recorded for this clonotype. This chain connects TRBV20-1 to TRBJ1-1, with 8 bases fitting TRBD1. J was trimmed by 1 base and V by 5 bases; bases with no gene match: 3. CDR1 is DFQATT, CDR2 SNEGSKA, per germline (reference sequence). The CDR3 sequence is 13 residues long. The CDR3 reads CSASRGQNTEAFF. The DNA for the CDR3 is TGCAGTGCTTCCAGGGGGCAGAACACTGAAGCTTTCTTT.

This clonotype has ten or more counts. V gene TRBV20-1 combines with J gene TRBJ2-7, with D perhaps matching TRBD2 (6 bases). CDR3 length: 12 residues. Germline V gene data show CDR1 as DFQATT and CDR2 as SNEGSKA (reference sequence). The V end lost 3 bases, the J end lost 3 bases, and 9 bases lay between the germline ends. CDR3 in DNA: TGCAGTGCTAGGGACGGGAGCTACGAGCAGTACTTC. Encoded protein: CSARDGSYEQYF.

The sample holds many counts of this clonotype. In DNA form, the CDR3 reads TGTGCCAGCAGCTTGGAGCTAGGAGACTATGGCTACACCTTC. It codes for CASSLELGDYGYTF. The chain combines TRBV5-5 with TRBJ1-2; no clear D. The CDR3 runs to 14 residues. The V end was cut by 0 bases, the J end by 3 bases, with 9 bases between. Germline lookup yields CDR1 SGHKS and CDR2 YYEKEE (reference sequence).

This clonotype has ten or more counts. This chain uses TRBV20-1 with TRBJ2-3; 12 positions match TRBD2. J gave up 1 base and V 6 bases, and 11 bases lay outside the gene matches. CDR1 and CDR2 from the germline V gene are DFQATT and SNEGSKA (reference sequence). This CDR3 has 17 residues. The CDR3 region is CSANPSSGGVGTDTQYF. CDR3 DNA: TGCAGTGCCAATCCTTCTAGCGGGGGGGTCGGCACAGATACGCAGTATTTT.

This clonotype was found many times. The chain is built from TRBV27 and TRBJ1-5, with D perhaps matching TRBD1 (5 bases). Trimming removed 0 bases at V and 3 bases at J, with 9 bases between. Germline assignment: CDR1 MNHEY and CDR2 SMNVEV (reference sequence). This CDR3 has 15 amino acids. The chain's CDR3 is CASSLSGPINQPQHF. CDR3 sequence (DNA): TGTGCCAGCAGTTTATCGGGGCCAATCAATCAGCCCCAGCATTTT.

This clonotype appeared many times. The chain recombines TRBV20-1 with TRBJ2-3; a weak D match, TRBD2 (5 bases). Trimming stripped 0 bases from V and 3 bases from J, with 16 bases between. Germline assignment: CDR1 DFQATT and CDR2 SNEGSKA (reference sequence). The CDR3 totals 16 residues. The CDR3 loop reads CSARDPGEAGTDTQYF. The CDR3 nucleotides read TGCAGTGCTAGAGATCCCGGGGAAGCTGGGACAGATACGCAGTATTTT.

There are a few counts of this clonotype. The chain has TRBV7-6 and TRBJ1-2; TRBD1 might be the D (6 bases). This CDR3 spans 15 amino acids. The germline V gene has CDR1 SGHVS and CDR2 FNYEAQ. With 1 base removed from V and 4 bases from J, the gap between germline ends came to 13 bases. The chain's CDR3 is CASSLEAQGGYGYTF. CDR3 DNA: TGTGCCAGCAGCTTAGAGGCACAGGGCGGCTATGGCTACACCTTC.

The gene calls are TRBV29-1 and TRBJ2-7; no clear D gene. This CDR3 contains 13 residues. From germline, CDR1 is SQVTM and CDR2 ANQGSEA. Trimming removed 4 bases from V and 6 bases from J, with 16 bases in between. In DNA, the CDR3 is TGCAGCGTTGCGGACCCACTGGTAGGCGAGCAGTACTTC. Residues: CSVADPLVGEQYF.

This clonotype was seen at least ten times. This chain uses TRBV7-6 with TRBJ2-5, with D unresolved. This CDR3 has 12 amino acids. The germline gives CDR1 SGHVS, CDR2 FNYEAQ. The V end lost 0 bases, the J end lost 5 bases, and 4 bases lay between the germline ends. CDR3 nucleotide sequence: TGTGCCAGCAGCTTAGCGCGGGAGACCCAGTACTTC. This translates into CASSLARETQYF.

V and J are TRBV9 and TRBJ1-2; D not certain. Deletions cut 5 bases from V and 2 bases from J, with 13 bases between. Looked up from germline, CDR1 is SGDLS and CDR2 is YYNGEE. The CDR3 is made up of 14 amino acids. CDR3 bases: TGTGCCAGCAGAGTAACCGGCAGGAACTATGGCTACACCTTC. Protein product: CASRVTGRNYGYTF.

In this sample, this clonotype turned up many times. The CDR3 protein is CASSLAAARRSEQYF. CDR3 bases: TGTGCCAGCAGCTTGGCGGCGGCGAGGCGGTCGGAGCAGTACTTC. The genes are TRBV5-8 and TRBJ2-7; D not certain. This CDR3 is built from 15 residues. Between the trimmed V and J ends, which lost 0 bases and 7 bases, there was a span of 17 bases. Germline loops: CDR1 SGHTS, CDR2 YDEGEE.

This clonotype showed up many times. CDR3 DNA: TGCGCCAGCAGCCCGCGACCAGAGAATGAGCAGTTCTTC. Amino acid sequence: CASSPRPENEQFF. The rearrangement joins TRBV5-1 to TRBJ2-1; no definite D call. Germline V gene data show CDR1 as SGHRS and CDR2 as YFSETQ. V was clipped by 4 bases and J by 7 bases, with 12 bases between them. This CDR3 spans 13 amino acids.

Many counts were recorded for this clonotype. The chain is built from TRBV7-9 and TRBJ1-3; D not certain. The V gene lost 4 bases and the J gene lost 4 bases, with 11 bases spanning the gap. Germline-derived CDR1 and CDR2 are SEHNR and FQNEAQ (reference sequence). This CDR3 is 14 amino acids long. The CDR3 protein is CASSSPGGGNTIYF. The DNA of the CDR3 is TGTGCCAGCAGCTCACCCGGAGGGGGAAACACCATATATTTT.

This clonotype is classed as medium-sized. The chain carries TRBV5-1 and TRBJ2-3, with D unresolved. Germline V gene sequence: CDR1 SGHRS, CDR2 YFSETQ. With 0 bases removed from V and 11 bases from J, the gap between germline ends came to 16 bases. The CDR3 sequence is 14 residues long. CDR3 nucleotides: TGCGCCAGCAGCTTGGTTGCGGCCGCGGAGAGGCAGTATTTT. This encodes CASSLVAAAERQYF.